The 22 T cell receptor beta chains below come from one sample, sequenced in a study of shared clonotypes between healthy human individuals. Using immunoSEQ multiplex PCR, the repertoire was profiled, and TCRdb retains in-frame clones only, with some absent. The data show roughly 1.4 million clones, about 98.5% seen once. Sequencing input: naive CD4+ T cells sorted from blood. Indicated subset: CD45RA+ positively selected. Receptors were obtained from a man aged 30 to 39 in good health.

The chain uses TRBV28 and TRBJ1-5; D ambiguous. Trimming left V 6 bases short and J 5 bases short, with 14 bases between. The germline gives CDR1 MDHEN, CDR2 SYDVKM. The CDR3 contains 14 residues. CDR3 amino acids: CASRVGDVYQPQHF. Here the CDR3 DNA reads TGTGCCAGCAGAGTAGGCGACGTGTATCAGCCCCAGCATTTT.

The V gene is TRBV28, the J gene TRBJ2-7; 13 positions agree with TRBD2. The germline V gene encodes CDR1 MDHEN and CDR2 SYDVKM. The CDR3 is 16 residues long. J lost 3 bases, V lost 10 bases, and 12 bases had no gene match. CDR3 region: CAIGTSGIGIDYEQYF. CDR3 sequence (DNA): TGTGCCATAGGGACTAGCGGGATTGGGATCGACTACGAGCAGTACTTC. Complete variable domain (other parts from reference TRBV28 and TRBJ2-7): DVKVTQSSRYLVKRTGEKVFLECVQDMDHENMFWYRQDPGLGLRLIYFSYDVKMKEKGDIPEGYSVSREKKERFSLILESASTNQTSMYLCAIGTSGIGIDYEQYFGPGTRLTVT.

V gene TRBV10-1 combines with J gene TRBJ2-3; no reliable D call. Per the germline V gene, CDR1 is WNHNN and CDR2 is SYGVQD (reference sequence). V was clipped by 3 bases and J by 2 bases, with 12 bases between them. This CDR3 region has 15 residues. CDR3 region: CASSDLLGVTDTQYF. The CDR3 DNA reads TGCGCCAGCAGTGACCTCCTAGGCGTCACAGATACGCAGTATTTT.

Here the CDR3 reads CASSLGQALGYTF. The DNA of the CDR3 is TGTGCCAGCAGCTTGGGACAGGCGCTGGGCTACACCTTC. This chain uses TRBV5-4 with TRBJ1-2; D perhaps matches TRBD1 (6 bases). Per the germline V gene, CDR1 is SGHNT and CDR2 is YYREEE (reference sequence). The CDR3 is 13 amino acids. Trimming shortened V by 0 bases and J by 8 bases, and 11 bases separated the two germline ends.

This chain joins TRBV27 and TRBJ2-1; 9 bases are a match to TRBD2. Germline CDR1 reads MNHEY; CDR2 reads SMNVEV (reference sequence). V shed 4 bases, J shed 10 bases, and the junction held 11 bases outside the gene matches. CDR3 size: 15 residues. CDR3 nucleotides: TGTGCCAGCAGTTCAATAGCGGGAGCGTCCGCAGAGCAGTTCTTC. Its translation is CASSSIAGASAEQFF.

The V and J genes are TRBV19 and TRBJ2-7; unclear D gene. From germline, CDR1 is LNHDA and CDR2 SQIVND (reference sequence). The CDR3 loop spans 13 amino acids. V lost 6 bases and J 2 bases, leaving 11 bases between the germline ends. DNA of the CDR3: TGTGCCAGTAGCTATACATCTGCCTACGAGCAGTACTTC. Translation: CASSYTSAYEQYF.

The rearrangement joins TRBV28 to TRBJ2-7; 8 bases map to TRBD1. This CDR3 has 13 amino acids. In germline, CDR1 is MDHEN, CDR2 SYDVKM. The V and J ends lost 6 bases and 3 bases, in that order; junction bases with no gene match: 4. The CDR3 sequence is CASRQGVLYEQYF. In nucleotides, the CDR3 is TGTGCCAGCAGACAGGGGGTACTCTACGAGCAGTACTTC.

In its sample, this clone was seen once. This chain uses TRBV9 with TRBJ2-7; D unresolved. V lost 8 bases to trimming and J lost 0 bases, with 15 bases between them. The CDR3 totals 14 residues. In germline, CDR1 is SGDLS, CDR2 YYNGEE. The CDR3, as DNA: TGTGCCAGTTCGAGCACTCCGAGCTCCTACGAGCAGTACTTC. Protein product: CASSSTPSSYEQYF.

This chain's CDR3 is CASTRGMNRDEQYF. In DNA form, the CDR3 reads TGTGCCAGCACGAGGGGGATGAATAGGGACGAGCAGTACTTC. The chain links TRBV2 to TRBJ2-7, with a weak D call TRBD1 (6 bases). The CDR3 contains 14 residues. Trimming stripped 7 bases from V and 5 bases from J, with 18 bases between. The V gene's germline CDR1 is SNHLY and CDR2 FYNNEI.

The chain couples TRBV15 to TRBJ2-2, with D perhaps being TRBD1 or TRBD2 (5 bases each). There are 14 residues in the CDR3. Deletions cut 5 bases from V and 7 bases from J, with 14 bases between. Germline V gene lookup returns CDR1 LNHNV and CDR2 YYDKDF (reference sequence). The CDR3 sequence is CATSGGPEGGELFF. The CDR3 coding sequence is TGTGCCACCAGCGGGGGACCTGAGGGCGGGGAGCTGTTTTTT.

With regard to this clone: Other DNA sequences in the same sample also yield this CDR3. The chain uses TRBV5-1 and TRBJ1-5; a weak D match, TRBD1 (5 bases). The CDR3 contains 14 residues. Between the trimmed V and J ends, which lost 7 bases and 4 bases, there was a span of 15 bases. The germline gives CDR1 SGHRS, CDR2 YFSETQ. CDR3 amino acids: CASSLGGGNQPQHF. CDR3 in DNA: TGCGCCAGCTCCCTGGGGGGGGGTAATCAGCCCCAGCATTTT.

The DNA of the CDR3 is TGTGCCAGTAGTCCAGGAGGGGTGCGGGAGCAGTACTTC. This codes for CASSPGGVREQYF. The chain uses TRBV19 and TRBJ2-7, with a weak D call TRBD2 (6 bases). CDR3 length equals 13 residues. The V end was cut by 5 bases, the J end by 7 bases, with 15 bases between. Germline CDR1 LNHDA, CDR2 SQIVND (reference sequence). Combining the CDR3 with reference TRBV19 and TRBJ2-7 gives the whole variable domain DGGITQSPKYLFRKEGQNVTLSCEQNLNHDAMYWYRQDPGQGLRLIYYSQIVNDFQKGDIAEGYSVSREKKESFPLTVTSAQKNPTAFYLCASSPGGVREQYFGPGTRLTVT.

V is TRBV5-4 and J is TRBJ2-3; 11 bases line up with TRBD2. Germline CDR1 and CDR2: SGHNT and YYREEE (reference sequence). The CDR3 has 16 residues. The junction had 5 bases not matched to a gene; V was cut back by 3 bases and J by 2 bases. The CDR3 here is CASSSTLAGVTDTQYF. CDR3 bases: TGTGCCAGCAGCTCGACACTAGCGGGAGTCACAGATACGCAGTATTTT.

J is TRBJ2-7 and V is TRBV7-2; D may match TRBD1 or TRBD2 (6 bases each). The CDR3 contains 16 residues. Per germline, CDR1 SGHTA and CDR2 FQGNSA. Trimming removed 5 bases at V and 3 bases at J, with 20 bases between. For the CDR3, the DNA is TGTGCCAGCAGCCGGGGAGGCTCCCAGGGGCTCTACGAGCAGTACTTC. This gives the protein CASSRGGSQGLYEQYF. The full variable domain, rest sourced from reference TRBV7-2 and TRBJ2-7, is GAGVSQSPSNKVTEKGKDVELRCDPISGHTALYWYRQSLGQGLEFLIYFQGNSAPDKSGLPSDRFSAERTGGSVSTLTIQRTQQEDSAVYLCASSRGGSQGLYEQYFGPGTRLTVT.

The chain links TRBV6-1 to TRBJ2-7, with 10 bases matching TRBD2. The CDR3 is 15 residues long. V shed 7 bases and J 7 bases; nucleotides not matched to a gene: 13. Germline CDR1 reads MNHNS; CDR2 reads SASEGT. The CDR3 DNA sequence: TGTGCCAGCAAGCTGGCAGCGGGAGGGCCGGGTGAGCAGTACTTC. Translating it yields CASKLAAGGPGEQYF.

The V gene is TRBV2, the J gene TRBJ2-7; D call uncertain. Trimming removed 6 bases from V and 0 bases from J, with 6 bases in between. The CDR3 length is 12 residues. CDR1 is SNHLY and CDR2 is FYNNEI in the germline V gene. CDR3 loop: CASRQDSYEQYF. The CDR3 bases are TGTGCCAGCAGACAAGACTCCTACGAGCAGTACTTC.

The gene calls are TRBV28 and TRBJ1-4; D unclear. Germline values: CDR1 MDHEN, CDR2 SYDVKM. V lost 6 bases and J lost 7, with 18 bases in between. The CDR3 covers 15 residues. The DNA for the CDR3 is TGTGCCAGCAGCCCAACTTGGGAGCGGGGTGAAAAACTGTTTTTT. This encodes CASSPTWERGEKLFF.

About this clone: Other nucleotide sequences from this sample produce the same CDR3. The chain links TRBV18 to TRBJ2-1; the match to TRBD1 covers 9 bases. Trimming took 1 base from V and 7 from J; bases not matched to a gene: 5. The CDR3 consists of 15 residues. Germline V gene sequence: CDR1 KGHSH, CDR2 LQKENI. The CDR3 here is CASSPQGQGGNEQFF. CDR3 sequence (DNA): TGTGCCAGCTCACCACAGGGACAGGGTGGAAATGAGCAGTTCTTC.

This chain uses TRBV19 with TRBJ2-7; the match to TRBD1 covers 9 bases. V was pared by 5 bases and J by 6 bases, with 8 bases of the junction left unmatched. The length of the CDR3 is 14 residues. Germline CDR1 is LNHDA and CDR2 is SQIVND (reference sequence). The CDR3 loop is CASSETGGLGEQYF. The CDR3 nucleotides read TGTGCCAGTAGTGAAACAGGGGGCTTGGGCGAGCAGTACTTC. The variable domain in full, completed from reference TRBV19 and TRBJ2-7, reads DGGITQSPKYLFRKEGQNVTLSCEQNLNHDAMYWYRQDPGQGLRLIYYSQIVNDFQKGDIAEGYSVSREKKESFPLTVTSAQKNPTAFYLCASSETGGLGEQYFGPGTRLTVT.

V usage is TRBV5-1 and J usage is TRBJ1-2; possibly TRBD1 for D (6 bases). This CDR3 is built from 15 residues. Trimming stripped 4 bases from V and 4 bases from J, with 17 bases between. Germline loops: CDR1 SGHRS, CDR2 YFSETQ. CDR3 protein: CASSPRGTPSYGYTF. In DNA form, the CDR3 reads TGCGCCAGCAGCCCCCGGGGGACACCTTCCTATGGCTACACCTTC.

V is TRBV7-2 and J is TRBJ1-5, with D maybe TRBD1 (6 bases). V shed 5 bases and J shed 3 bases, with 14 bases lying between them. The CDR3 extends over 15 amino acids. Germline V gene lookup returns CDR1 SGHTA and CDR2 FQGNSA. This CDR3 reads CASSPRQAYNQPQHF. As DNA, the CDR3 is TGTGCCAGCAGCCCGAGACAGGCCTACAATCAGCCCCAGCATTTT.

This rearrangement joins TRBV14 to TRBJ2-1; TRBD2 aligns across 11 bases. The CDR3 contains 14 residues. Germline CDR1 is SGHDN and CDR2 is FVKESK. The junction had 1 base not matched to a gene; V was cut back by 5 bases and J by 4 bases. For the CDR3, the DNA is TGTGCCAGCAGCGCTAGCGGGGGGTACAATGAGCAGTTCTTC. It is translated as CASSASGGYNEQFF.